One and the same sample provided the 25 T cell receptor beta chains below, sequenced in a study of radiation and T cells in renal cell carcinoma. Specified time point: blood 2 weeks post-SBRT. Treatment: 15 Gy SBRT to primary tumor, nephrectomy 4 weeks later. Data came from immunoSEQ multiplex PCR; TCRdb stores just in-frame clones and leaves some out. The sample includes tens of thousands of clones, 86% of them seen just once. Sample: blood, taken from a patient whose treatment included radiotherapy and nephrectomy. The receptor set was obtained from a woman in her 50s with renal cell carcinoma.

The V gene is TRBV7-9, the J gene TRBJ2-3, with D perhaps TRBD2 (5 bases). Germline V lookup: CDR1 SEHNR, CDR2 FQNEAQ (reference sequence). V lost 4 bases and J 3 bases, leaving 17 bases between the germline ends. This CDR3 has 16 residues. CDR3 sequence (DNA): TGTGCCAGCAGCTCAGTTAGCGTAACGGCTACAGATACGCAGTATTTT. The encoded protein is CASSSVSVTATDTQYF.

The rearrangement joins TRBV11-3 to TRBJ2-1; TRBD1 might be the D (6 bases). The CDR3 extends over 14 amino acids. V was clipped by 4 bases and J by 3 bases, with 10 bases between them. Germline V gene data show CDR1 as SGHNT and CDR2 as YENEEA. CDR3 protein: CASSSDRFYNEQFF. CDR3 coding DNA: TGTGCCAGCAGCTCCGACAGGTTCTACAATGAGCAGTTCTTC.

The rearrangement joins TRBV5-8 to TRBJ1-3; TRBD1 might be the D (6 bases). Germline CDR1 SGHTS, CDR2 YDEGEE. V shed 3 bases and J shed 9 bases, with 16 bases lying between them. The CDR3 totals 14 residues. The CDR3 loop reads CASSSRQARSTIYF. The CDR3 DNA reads TGTGCCAGCAGCTCCCGACAGGCCCGGAGCACCATATATTTT.

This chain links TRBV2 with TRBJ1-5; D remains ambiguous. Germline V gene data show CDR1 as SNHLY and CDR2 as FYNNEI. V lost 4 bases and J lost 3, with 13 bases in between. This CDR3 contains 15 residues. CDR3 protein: CASSASAVNNQPQHF. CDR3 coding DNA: TGTGCCAGCAGTGCTTCGGCGGTGAACAATCAGCCCCAGCATTTT.

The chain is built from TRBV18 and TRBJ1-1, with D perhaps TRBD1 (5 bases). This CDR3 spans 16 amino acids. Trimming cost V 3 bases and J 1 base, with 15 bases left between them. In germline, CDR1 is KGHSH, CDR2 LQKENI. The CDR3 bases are TGTGCCAGCTCACCGAACACGGGACGGGAGAACACTGAAGCTTTCTTT. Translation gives CASSPNTGRENTEAFF.

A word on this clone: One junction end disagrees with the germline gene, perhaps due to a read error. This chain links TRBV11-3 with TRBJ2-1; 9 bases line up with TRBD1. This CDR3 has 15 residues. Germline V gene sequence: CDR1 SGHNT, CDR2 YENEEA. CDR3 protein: CASSHTGGSHNEQFF. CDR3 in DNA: TGTGCCAGCAGCCATACAGGGGGCTCCCACAATGAGCAGTTCTTC.

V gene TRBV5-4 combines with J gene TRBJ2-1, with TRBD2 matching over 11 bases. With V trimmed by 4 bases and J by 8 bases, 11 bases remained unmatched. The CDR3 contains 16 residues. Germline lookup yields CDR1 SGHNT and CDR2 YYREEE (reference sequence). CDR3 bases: TGTGCCAGCAGCCTGGATATAGCGGGGGGGCGGGATGAGCAGTTCTTC. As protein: CASSLDIAGGRDEQFF.

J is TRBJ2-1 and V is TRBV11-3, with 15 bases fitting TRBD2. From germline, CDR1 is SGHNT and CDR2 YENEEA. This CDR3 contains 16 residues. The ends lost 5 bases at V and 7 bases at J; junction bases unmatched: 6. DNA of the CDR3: TGTGCCAGCAGCACCCGGACTAGCGGGAGGGCGAATGAGCAGTTCTTC. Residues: CASSTRTSGRANEQFF.

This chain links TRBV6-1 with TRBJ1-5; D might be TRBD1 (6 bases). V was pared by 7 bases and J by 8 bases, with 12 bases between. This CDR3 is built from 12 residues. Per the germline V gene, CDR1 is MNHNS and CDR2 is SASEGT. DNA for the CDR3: TGTGCCAGCAAGCAGGGGAATGAGCCCCAGCATTTT. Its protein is CASKQGNEPQHF.

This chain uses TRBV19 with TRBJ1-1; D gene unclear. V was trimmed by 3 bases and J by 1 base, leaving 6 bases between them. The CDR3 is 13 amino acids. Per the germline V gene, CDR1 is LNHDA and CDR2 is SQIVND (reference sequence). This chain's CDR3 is CASSMFWNTEAFF. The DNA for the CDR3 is TGTGCCAGTAGTATGTTTTGGAACACTGAAGCTTTCTTT.

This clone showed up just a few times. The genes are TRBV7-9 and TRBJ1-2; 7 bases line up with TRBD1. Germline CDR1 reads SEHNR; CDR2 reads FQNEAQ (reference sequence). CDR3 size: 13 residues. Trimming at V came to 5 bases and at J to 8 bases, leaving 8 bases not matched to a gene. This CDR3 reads CASSRDRENGYTF. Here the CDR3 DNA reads TGTGCCAGCAGCCGCGACAGGGAGAACGGCTACACCTTC.

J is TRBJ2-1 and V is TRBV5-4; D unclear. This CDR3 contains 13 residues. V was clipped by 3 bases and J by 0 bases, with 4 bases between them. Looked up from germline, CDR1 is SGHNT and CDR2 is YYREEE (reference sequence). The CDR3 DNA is TGTGCCAGCAGCTGGAGCTCCTACAATGAGCAGTTCTTC. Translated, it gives CASSWSSYNEQFF. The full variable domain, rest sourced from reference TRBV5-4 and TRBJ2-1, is ETGVTQSPTHLIKTRGQQVTLRCSSQSGHNTVSWYQQALGQGPQFIFQYYREEENGRGNFPPRFSGLQFPNYSSELNVNALELDDSALYLCASSWSSYNEQFFGPGTRLTVL.

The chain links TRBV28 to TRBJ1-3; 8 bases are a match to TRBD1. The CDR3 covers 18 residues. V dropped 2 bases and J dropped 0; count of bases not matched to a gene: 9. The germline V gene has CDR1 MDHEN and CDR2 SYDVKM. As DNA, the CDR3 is TGTGCCAGCAGTTTAGGTCCAGGGGGCGGACGCTCTGGAAACACCATATATTTT. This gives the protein CASSLGPGGGRSGNTIYF.

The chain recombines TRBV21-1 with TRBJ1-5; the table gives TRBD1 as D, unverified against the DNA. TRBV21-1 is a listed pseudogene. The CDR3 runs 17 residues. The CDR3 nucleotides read TGTGCCAGCAGCAGGAGGACAGGGGGATATAGCAATCAGCCCCAGCATTTT. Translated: CASSRRTGGYSNQPQHF.

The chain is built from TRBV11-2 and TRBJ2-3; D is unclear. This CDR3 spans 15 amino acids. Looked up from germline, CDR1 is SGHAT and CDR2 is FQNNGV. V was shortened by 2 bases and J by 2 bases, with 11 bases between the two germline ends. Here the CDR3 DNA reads TGTGCCAGCAGCTTAAATGGGTTCGTCACAGATACGCAGTATTTT. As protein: CASSLNGFVTDTQYF. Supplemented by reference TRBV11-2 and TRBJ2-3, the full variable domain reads EAGVAQSPRYKIIEKRQSVAFWCNPISGHATLYWYQQILGQGPKLLIQFQNNGVVDDSQLPKDRFSAERLKGVDSTLKIQPAKLEDSAVYLCASSLNGFVTDTQYFGPGTRLTVL.

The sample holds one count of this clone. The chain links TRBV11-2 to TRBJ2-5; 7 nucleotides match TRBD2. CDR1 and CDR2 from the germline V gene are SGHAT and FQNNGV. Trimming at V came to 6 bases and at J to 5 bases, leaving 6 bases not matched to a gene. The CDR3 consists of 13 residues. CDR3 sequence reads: CASRAGGLETQYF. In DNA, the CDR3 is TGTGCCAGCAGGGCCGGGGGGTTGGAGACCCAGTACTTC.

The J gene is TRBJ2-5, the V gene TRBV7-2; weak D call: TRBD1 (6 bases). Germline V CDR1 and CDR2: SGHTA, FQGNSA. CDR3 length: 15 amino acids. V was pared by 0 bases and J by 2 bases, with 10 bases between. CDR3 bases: TGTGCCAGCAGCTTAGCTGGGGGCGTACAAGAGACCCAGTACTTC. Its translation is CASSLAGGVQETQYF. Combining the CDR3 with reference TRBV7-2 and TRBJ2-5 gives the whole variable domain GAGVSQSPSNKVTEKGKDVELRCDPISGHTALYWYRQSLGQGLEFLIYFQGNSAPDKSGLPSDRFSAERTGGSVSTLTIQRTQQEDSAVYLCASSLAGGVQETQYFGPGTRLLVL.

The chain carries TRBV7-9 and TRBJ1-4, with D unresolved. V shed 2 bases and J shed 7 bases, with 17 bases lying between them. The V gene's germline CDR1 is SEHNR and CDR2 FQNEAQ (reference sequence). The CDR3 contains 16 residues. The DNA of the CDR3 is TGTGCCAGCAGCTTAATAACCCAGCCTTCCGGTGAAAAACTGTTTTTT. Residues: CASSLITQPSGEKLFF.

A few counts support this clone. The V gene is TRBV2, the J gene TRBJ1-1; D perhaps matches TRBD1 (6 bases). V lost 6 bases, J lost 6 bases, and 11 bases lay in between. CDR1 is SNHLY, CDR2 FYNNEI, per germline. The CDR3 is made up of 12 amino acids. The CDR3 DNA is TGTGCCAGCAGGGGACATCTCCCTGAAGCTTTCTTT. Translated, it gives CASRGHLPEAFF.

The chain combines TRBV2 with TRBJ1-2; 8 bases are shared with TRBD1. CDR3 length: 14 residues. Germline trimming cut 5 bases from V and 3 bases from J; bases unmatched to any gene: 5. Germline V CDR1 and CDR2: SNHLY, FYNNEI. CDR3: CASSLNRGDYGYTF. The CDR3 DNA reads TGTGCCAGCAGTCTGAACAGGGGGGACTATGGCTACACCTTC.

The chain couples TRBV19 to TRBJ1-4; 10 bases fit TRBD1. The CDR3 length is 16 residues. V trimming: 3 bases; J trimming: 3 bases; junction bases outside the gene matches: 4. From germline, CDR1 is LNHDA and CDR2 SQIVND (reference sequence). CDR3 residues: CASSIGQGESNEKLFF. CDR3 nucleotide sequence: TGTGCCAGTAGTATCGGACAGGGGGAGTCTAATGAAAAACTGTTTTTT.

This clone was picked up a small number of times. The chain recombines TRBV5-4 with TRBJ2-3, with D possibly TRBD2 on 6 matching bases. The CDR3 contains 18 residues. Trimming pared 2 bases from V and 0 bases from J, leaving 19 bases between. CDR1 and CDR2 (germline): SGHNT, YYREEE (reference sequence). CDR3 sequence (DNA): TGTGCCAGCAGCTTATCTCGACCGGCGGGGACTAGCACAGATACGCAGTATTTT. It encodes CASSLSRPAGTSTDTQYF.

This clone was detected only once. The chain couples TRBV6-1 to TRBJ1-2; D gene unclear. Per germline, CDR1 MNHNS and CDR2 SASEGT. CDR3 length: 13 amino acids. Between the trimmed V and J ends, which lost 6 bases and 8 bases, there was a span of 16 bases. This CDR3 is CASSTDRFGGYTF. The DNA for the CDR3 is TGTGCCAGCAGCACCGACCGGTTTGGCGGCTACACCTTC.

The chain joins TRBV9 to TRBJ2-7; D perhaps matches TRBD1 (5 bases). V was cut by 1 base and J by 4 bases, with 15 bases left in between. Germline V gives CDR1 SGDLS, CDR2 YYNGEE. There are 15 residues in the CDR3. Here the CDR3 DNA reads TGTGCCAGCAGCGTATCCCCCTATAAGGGGTACGAGCAGTACTTC. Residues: CASSVSPYKGYEQYF.

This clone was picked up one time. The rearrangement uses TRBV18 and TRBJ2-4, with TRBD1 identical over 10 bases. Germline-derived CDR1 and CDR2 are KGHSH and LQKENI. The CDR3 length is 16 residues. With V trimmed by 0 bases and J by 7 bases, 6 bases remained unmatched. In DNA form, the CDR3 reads TGTGCCAGCTCACCACCGCTCTTGGACAGGGGGAACATTCAGTACTTC. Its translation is CASSPPLLDRGNIQYF.